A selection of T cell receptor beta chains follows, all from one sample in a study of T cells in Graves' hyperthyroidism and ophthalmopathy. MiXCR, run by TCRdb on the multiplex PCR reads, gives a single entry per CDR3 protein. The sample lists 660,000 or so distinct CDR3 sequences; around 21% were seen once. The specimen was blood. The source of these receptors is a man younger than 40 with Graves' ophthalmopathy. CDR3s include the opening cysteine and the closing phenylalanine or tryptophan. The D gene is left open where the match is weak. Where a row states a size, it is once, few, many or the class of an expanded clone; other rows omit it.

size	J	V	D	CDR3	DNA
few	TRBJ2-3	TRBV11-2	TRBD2	CASSLGTSGDYTDTQYF	TGTGCCAGCAGCTTAGGGACTAGCGGAGATTACACAGATACGCAGTATTTT
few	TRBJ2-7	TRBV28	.	CASSLSSFRGGYEQYF	TGTGCCAGCAGTTTATCTAGTTTCCGTGGTGGATACGAGCAGTACTTC
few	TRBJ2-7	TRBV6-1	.	CASSEGQAYEQYF	TGTGCCAGCAGTGAAGGACAGGCCTACGAGCAGTACTTC
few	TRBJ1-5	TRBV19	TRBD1	CASNSPGQGVHQPQHF	TGTGCCAGTAACTCACCCGGACAGGGCGTTCATCAGCCCCAGCATTTT
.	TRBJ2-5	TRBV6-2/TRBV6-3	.	CASSNGPGAVRETQYF	TGTGCCAGCAGTAACGGGCCGGGAGCGGTGCGGGAGACCCAGTACTTC
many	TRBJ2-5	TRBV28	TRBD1	CASKSSGGQETQYF	TGTGCCAGCAAATCGTCAGGGGGCCAAGAGACCCAGTACTTC
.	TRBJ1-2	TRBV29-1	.	CSVPDRTVFNYGYTF	TGCAGCGTCCCCGACAGAACAGTATTTAACTATGGCTACACCTTC
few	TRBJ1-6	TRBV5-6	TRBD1	CASSPGQGGSWSPLHF	TGTGCCAGCAGCCCGGGACAGGGAGGTTCGTGGTCACCCCTCCACTTT
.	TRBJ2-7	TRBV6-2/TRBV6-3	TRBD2	CASSPIAGEQYF	TGTGCCAGCAGCCCTATAGCGGGAGAGCAGTACTTC
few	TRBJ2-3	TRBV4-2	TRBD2	CASSQEWAGVRSDTDTQYF	TGTGCCAGCAGCCAAGAGTGGGCGGGAGTAAGGTCTGACACAGATACGCAGTATTTT
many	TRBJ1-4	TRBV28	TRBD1	CASSSWTGWAQKLFF	TGTGCCAGCAGTTCCTGGACAGGGTGGGCACAAAAACTGTTTTTT
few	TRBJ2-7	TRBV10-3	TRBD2	CAISAGLASLTYEQYF	TGTGCCATCAGTGCGGGACTAGCGTCGCTTACCTACGAGCAGTACTTC
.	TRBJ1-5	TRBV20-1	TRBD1	CSANPTGVDQPQHF	TGCAGTGCTAACCCGACAGGGGTTGATCAGCCCCAGCATTTT
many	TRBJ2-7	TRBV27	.	CASSVSGDSYEQYF	TGTGCCAGCAGTGTGAGCGGAGACTCCTACGAGCAGTACTTC
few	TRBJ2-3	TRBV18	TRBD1	CASSPWDSPTDTQYF	TGTGCCAGCTCACCCTGGGACAGCCCCACAGATACGCAGTATTTT
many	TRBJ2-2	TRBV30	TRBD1	CAWNGGRGPLFF	TGTGCCTGGAACGGCGGCAGGGGGCCGCTGTTTTTT
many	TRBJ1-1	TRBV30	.	CAWSVRGSTEAFF	TGTGCCTGGAGTGTCCGGGGGAGCACTGAAGCTTTCTTT
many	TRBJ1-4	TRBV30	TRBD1	CAWRSGTGNEKLFF	TGTGCCTGGAGGAGCGGGACAGGGAATGAAAAACTGTTTTTT
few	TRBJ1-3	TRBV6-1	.	CASSRWGDSGNTIYF	TGTGCCAGCAGTAGATGGGGGGACTCTGGAAACACCATATATTTT
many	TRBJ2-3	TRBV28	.	CASSFQLSDTDTQYF	TGTGCCAGCAGTTTCCAGCTCTCCGACACAGATACGCAGTATTTT
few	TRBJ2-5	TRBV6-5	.	CASSYARETQYF	TGTGCCAGCAGTTACGCCAGGGAGACCCAGTACTTC
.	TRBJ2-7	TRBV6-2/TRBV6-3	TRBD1	CASSYSDRASAYEQYF	TGTGCCAGCAGTTACTCCGACAGGGCCTCAGCCTACGAGCAGTACTTC
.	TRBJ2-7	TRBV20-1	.	CSARQVPRAYEQYF	TGCAGTGCTAGACAGGTGCCCCGAGCCTACGAGCAGTACTTC
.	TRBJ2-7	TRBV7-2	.	CASSLTNEQYF	TGTGCCAGCAGCTTGACAAACGAGCAGTACTTC
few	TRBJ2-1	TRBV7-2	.	CASSPMGYEQFF	TGTGCCAGCAGCCCGATGGGTTATGAGCAGTTCTTC
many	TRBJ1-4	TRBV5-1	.	CASSVTTGTLGEKLFF	TGCGCCAGCAGCGTCACCACCGGGACATTAGGCGAAAAACTGTTTTTT
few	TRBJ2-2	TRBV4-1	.	CASSLPGLNTGELFF	TGCGCCAGCAGCTTACCGGGCCTGAACACCGGGGAGCTGTTTTTT
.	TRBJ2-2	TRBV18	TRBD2	CASSPVLAGTGELFF	TGTGCCAGCTCACCCGTACTAGCGGGAACCGGGGAGCTGTTTTTT
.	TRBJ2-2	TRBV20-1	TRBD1	CSALDRVTGELFF	TGCAGTGCTCTGGACAGGGTGACCGGGGAGCTGTTTTTT
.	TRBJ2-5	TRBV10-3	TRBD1	CASQEGGQGRIRSETQYF	TGTGCCTCCCAGGAGGGGGGACAGGGAAGAATCAGAAGTGAGACCCAGTACTTC
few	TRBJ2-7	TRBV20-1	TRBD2	CSARATSVQPAGEQYF	TGCAGTGCTAGGGCGACTAGCGTCCAACCCGCGGGCGAGCAGTACTTC
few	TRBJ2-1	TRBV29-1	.	CSAQTSNNEQFF	TGCAGCGCCCAAACTAGTAACAATGAGCAGTTCTTC
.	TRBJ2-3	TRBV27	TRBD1	CASSLTPGQGSDTQYF	TGTGCCAGCAGTTTAACCCCGGGACAGGGATCAGATACGCAGTATTTT
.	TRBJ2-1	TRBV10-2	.	CASSEPGQPNNEQFF	TGCGCCAGCAGTGAGCCGGGACAACCAAACAATGAGCAGTTCTTC
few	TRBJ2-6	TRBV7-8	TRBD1	CASSLRQGSSGANVLTF	TGTGCCAGCAGCTTAAGACAGGGGAGCTCTGGGGCCAACGTCCTGACTTTC
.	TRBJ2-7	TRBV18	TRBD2	CASSPGGGSGDSYEQYF	TGTGCCAGCTCACCAGGCGGGGGATCTGGGGATTCCTACGAGCAGTACTTC
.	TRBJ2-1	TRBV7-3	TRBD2	CASSLGGGRTYNEQFF	TGTGCCAGCAGCTTAGGAGGCGGGAGAACCTACAATGAGCAGTTCTTC
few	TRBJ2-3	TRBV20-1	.	CSAAQTGTQYF	TGCAGTGCCGCCCAAACGGGTACGCAGTATTTT
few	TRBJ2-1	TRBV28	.	CASRIDPAPHNEQFF	TGTGCCAGCAGGATCGACCCCGCCCCCCACAATGAGCAGTTCTTC
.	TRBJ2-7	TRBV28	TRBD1	CASSSPGQDSSYKQYF	TGTGCCAGCAGTTCCCCGGGACAGGATAGCTCCTACAAGCAGTACTTC
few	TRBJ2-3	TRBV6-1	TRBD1	CASKQGDTQYF	TGTGCCAGCAAACAGGGGGATACGCAGTATTTT
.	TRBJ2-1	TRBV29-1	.	CSVEGRGRRAAYNEQFF	TGCAGCGTTGAAGGTCGGGGCCGGCGGGCGGCCTACAATGAGCAGTTCTTC
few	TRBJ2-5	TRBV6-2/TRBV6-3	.	CASRGDRSGETQYF	TGTGCCAGCAGGGGGGACCGGAGTGGAGAGACCCAGTACTTC
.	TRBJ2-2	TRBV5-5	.	CASSLPQDTGELFF	TGTGCCAGCAGCTTGCCACAGGACACCGGGGAGCTGTTTTTT
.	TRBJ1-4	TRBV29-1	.	CSVLFDEKLFF	TGCAGCGTTCTTTTCGATGAAAAACTGTTTTTT